Below, one TCR beta chain is given with its context. This sample was included in a study of blood T cell repertoires in COVID-19. About the study: Material from acute and convalescent COVID-19 was sourced from the United States, Italy and Spain. T cells, B-cell-depleted T cells, or PBMCs supplied cDNA or gDNA.

As handled by the study authors: From reference gene primer amplification, estimates of nucleated cell counts were derived. Sequencing used immunoSEQ multiplex PCR; TCRdb keeps in-frame clones, though not all of them. The V and J calls and clone size were taken over from that table, and D and trimming were inferred from the DNA. Among roughly 150,000 clones listed, around 87% were seen once. V was cut by 3 bases and J by 4 bases, with 12 bases left in between. The V gene's germline CDR1 is MNHEY and CDR2 SMNVEV (reference sequence). The CDR3 covers 14 residues. This sequence joins TRBV27 and TRBJ2-5; maybe TRBD2 (6 bases). This receptor was taken from a man between 18 and 35 years old with COVID-19, enrolled during active disease. The sample consisted of peripheral blood. The DNA for the CDR3 is TGTGCCAGCAGTTTGGGGGGTACAGGAGAGACCCAGTACTTC. Protein sequence: CASSLGGTGETQYF.